This T cell receptor (beta chain) was obtained from a study of molecular identifiers for immune sequencing clone quantification. A word on this clonotype: It may be a read error: a sequence one base away is much more abundant.

The CDR3 extends over 16 amino acids. Germline CDR1 SGHDN, CDR2 FVKESK. Previously reported methods and listed TCR primers produced the bulk TCR libraries. TCRdb processed the PCR reads anew with MiXCR; each CDR3 protein has one entry. The repertoire holds under 600,000 distinct CDR3 sequences, with about a fifth as singletons. The origin of this receptor is a human donor in good health. Some libraries in this study had Jurkat cell RNA spiked in. The sample comprised naive CD8+ T cells from blood, with Jurkat cell RNA spiked in. The sample's subset: FACS-sorted CD8+CD4-CCR7+CD45RA+ naive T cells. This sequence joins TRBV14 and TRBJ1-3; D is unresolved. The chain's CDR3 is CASSQEWGLSGNIIYF. For the CDR3, the DNA is TGTGCCAGCAGCCAAGAATGGGGTTTATCTGGAAACATCATATATTTT.